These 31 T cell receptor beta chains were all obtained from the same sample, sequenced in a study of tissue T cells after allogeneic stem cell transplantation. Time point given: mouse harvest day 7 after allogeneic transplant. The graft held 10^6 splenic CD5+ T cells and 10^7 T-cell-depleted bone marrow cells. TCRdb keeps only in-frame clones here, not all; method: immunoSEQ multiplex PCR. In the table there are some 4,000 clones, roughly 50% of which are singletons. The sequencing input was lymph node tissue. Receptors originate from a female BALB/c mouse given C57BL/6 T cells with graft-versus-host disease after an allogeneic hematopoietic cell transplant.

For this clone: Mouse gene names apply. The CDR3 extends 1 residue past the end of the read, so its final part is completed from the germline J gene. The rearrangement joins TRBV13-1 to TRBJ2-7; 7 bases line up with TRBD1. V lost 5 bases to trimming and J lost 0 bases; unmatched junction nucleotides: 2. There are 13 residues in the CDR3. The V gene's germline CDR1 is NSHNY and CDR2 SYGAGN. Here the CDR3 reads CASRGTDSYEQYF. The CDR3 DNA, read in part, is TGTGCCAGCAGGGGGACAGACTCCTATGAACAGTAC.

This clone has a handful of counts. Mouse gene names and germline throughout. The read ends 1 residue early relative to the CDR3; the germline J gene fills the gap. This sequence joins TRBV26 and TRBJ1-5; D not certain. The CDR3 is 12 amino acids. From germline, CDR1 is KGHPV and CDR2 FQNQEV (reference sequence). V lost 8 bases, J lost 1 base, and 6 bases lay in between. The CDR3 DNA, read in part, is TGTGCCAGCGGGCCAAACAACCAGGCTCCGCTT. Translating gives CASGPNNQAPL. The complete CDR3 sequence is CASGPNNQAPLF.

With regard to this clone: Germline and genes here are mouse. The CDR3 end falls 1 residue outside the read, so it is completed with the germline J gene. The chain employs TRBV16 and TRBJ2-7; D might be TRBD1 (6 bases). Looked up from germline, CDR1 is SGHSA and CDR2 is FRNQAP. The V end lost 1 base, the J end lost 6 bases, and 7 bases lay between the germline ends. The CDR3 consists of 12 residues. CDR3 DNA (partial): TGTGCAAGCAGCTTAGTAGGGGGTGAACAGTAC. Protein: CASSLVGGEQY. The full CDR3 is CASSLVGGEQYF.

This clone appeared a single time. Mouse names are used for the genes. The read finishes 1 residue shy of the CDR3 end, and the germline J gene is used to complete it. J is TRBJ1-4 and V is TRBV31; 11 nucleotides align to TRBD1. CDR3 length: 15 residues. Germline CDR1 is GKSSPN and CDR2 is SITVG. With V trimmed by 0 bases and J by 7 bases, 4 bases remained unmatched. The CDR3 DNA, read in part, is TGTGCCTGGAGTCTACCGGGACAGGGGGGCGAAAGATTATTT. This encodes CAWSLPGQGGERLF. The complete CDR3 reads CAWSLPGQGGERLFF.

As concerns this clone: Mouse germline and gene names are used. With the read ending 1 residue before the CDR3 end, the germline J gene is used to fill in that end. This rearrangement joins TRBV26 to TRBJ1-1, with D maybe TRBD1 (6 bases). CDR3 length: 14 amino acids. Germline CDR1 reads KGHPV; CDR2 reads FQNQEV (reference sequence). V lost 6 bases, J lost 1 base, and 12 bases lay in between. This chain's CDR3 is CASRRQVGNTEVFF. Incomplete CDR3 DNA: TGTGCCAGCAGGCGACAGGTTGGGAACACAGAAGTCTTC.

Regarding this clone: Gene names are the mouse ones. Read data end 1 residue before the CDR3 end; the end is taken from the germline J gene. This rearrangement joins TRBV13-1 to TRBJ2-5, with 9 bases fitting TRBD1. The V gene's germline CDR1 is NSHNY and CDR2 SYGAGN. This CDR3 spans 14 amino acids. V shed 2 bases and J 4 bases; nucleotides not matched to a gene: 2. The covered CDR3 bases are TGTGCCAGCAGTGAAGGGACAGGGAAAGACACCCAGTAC. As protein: CASSEGTGKDTQY. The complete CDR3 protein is CASSEGTGKDTQYF.

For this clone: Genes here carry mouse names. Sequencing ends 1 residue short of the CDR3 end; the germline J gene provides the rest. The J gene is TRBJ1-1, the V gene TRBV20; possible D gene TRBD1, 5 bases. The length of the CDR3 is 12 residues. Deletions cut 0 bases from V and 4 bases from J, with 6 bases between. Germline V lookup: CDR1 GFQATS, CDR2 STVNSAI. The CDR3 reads CGAREGGTEVFF. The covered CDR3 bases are TGTGGTGCTAGGGAGGGGGGCACAGAAGTCTTC.

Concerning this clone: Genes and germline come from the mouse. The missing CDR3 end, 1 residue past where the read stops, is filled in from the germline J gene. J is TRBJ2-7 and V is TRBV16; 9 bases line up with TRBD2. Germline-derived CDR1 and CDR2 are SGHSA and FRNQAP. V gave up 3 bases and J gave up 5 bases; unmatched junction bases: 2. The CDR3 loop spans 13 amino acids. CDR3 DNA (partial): TGTGCAAGCAGCTTCACTGGGGGGAATGAACAGTAC. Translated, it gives CASSFTGGNEQY. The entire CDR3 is CASSFTGGNEQYF.

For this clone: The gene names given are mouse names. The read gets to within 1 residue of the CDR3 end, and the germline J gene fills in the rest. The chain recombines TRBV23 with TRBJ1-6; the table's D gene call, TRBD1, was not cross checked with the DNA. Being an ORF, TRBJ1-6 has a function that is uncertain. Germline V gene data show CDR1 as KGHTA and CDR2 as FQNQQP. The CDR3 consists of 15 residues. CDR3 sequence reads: CSSSQGTGDNSPLYF. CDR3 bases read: TGCTCCAGCAGTCAAGGGACAGGGGATAATTCGCCCCTCTAC.

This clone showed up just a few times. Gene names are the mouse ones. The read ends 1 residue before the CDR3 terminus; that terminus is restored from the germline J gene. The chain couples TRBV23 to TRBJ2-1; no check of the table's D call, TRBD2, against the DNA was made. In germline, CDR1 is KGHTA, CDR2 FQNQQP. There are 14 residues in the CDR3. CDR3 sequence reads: CSSTALGGYAEQFF. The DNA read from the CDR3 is TGCTCCAGCACCGCACTGGGGGGCTATGCTGAGCAGTTC.

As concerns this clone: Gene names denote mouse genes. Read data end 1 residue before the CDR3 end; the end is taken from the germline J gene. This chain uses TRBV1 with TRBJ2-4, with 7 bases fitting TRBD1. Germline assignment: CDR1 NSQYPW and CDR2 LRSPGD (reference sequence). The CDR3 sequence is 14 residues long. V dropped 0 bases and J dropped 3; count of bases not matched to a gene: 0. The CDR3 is CTCSADRGQNTLYF. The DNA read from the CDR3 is TGCACCTGCAGTGCAGACAGGGGGCAAAACACCTTGTAC.

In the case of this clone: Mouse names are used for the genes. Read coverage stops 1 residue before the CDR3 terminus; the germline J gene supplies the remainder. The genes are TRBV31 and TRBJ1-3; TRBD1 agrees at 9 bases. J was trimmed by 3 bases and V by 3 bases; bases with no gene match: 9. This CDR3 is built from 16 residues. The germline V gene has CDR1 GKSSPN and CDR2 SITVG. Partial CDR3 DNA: TGTGCCTGGAGCCCCCCCCGGACAGGGGTTGGAAATACGCTCTAT. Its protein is CAWSPPRTGVGNTLY. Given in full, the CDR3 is CAWSPPRTGVGNTLYF.

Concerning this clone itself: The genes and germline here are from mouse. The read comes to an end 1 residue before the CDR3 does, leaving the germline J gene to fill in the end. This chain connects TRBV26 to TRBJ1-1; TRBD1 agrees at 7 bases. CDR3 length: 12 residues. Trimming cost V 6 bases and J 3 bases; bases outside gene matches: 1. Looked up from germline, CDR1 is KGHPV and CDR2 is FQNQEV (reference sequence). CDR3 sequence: CASSTGDTEVFF. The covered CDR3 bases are TGTGCCAGCAGCACAGGGGACACAGAAGTCTTC. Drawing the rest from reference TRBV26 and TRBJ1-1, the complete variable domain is NSKVIQTPRYLVKGQGQKAKMRCIPEKGHPVVFWYQQNKNNEFKFLINFQNQEVLQQIDMTEKRFSAECPSNSPCSLEIQSSEAGDSALYLCASSTGDTEVFFGKGTRLTVV.

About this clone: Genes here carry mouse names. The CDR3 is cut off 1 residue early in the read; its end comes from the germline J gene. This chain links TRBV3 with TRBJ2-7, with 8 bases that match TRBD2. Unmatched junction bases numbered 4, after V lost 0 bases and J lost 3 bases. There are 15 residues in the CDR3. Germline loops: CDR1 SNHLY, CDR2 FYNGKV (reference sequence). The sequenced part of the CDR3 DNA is TGTGCCAGCAGCTTAGCGCTGGGGGGAGGCTATGAACAGTAC. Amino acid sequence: CASSLALGGGYEQY. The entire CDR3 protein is CASSLALGGGYEQYF. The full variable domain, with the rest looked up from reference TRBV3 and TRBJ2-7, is GPKVLQIPSHQIIDMGQMVTLNCDPVSNHLYFYWYKQILGQQMEFLVNFYNGKVMEKSKLFKDQFSVERPDGSYFTLKIQPTALEDSAVYFCASSLALGGGYEQYFGPGTRLTVL.

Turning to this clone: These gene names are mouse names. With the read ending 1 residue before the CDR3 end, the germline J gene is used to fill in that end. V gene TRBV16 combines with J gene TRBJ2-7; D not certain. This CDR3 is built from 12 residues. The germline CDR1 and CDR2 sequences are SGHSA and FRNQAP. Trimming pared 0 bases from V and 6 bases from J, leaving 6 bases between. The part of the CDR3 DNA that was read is TGTGCAAGCAGCTTAGACGGGGTTGAACAGTAC. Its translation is CASSLDGVEQY. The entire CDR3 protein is CASSLDGVEQYF.

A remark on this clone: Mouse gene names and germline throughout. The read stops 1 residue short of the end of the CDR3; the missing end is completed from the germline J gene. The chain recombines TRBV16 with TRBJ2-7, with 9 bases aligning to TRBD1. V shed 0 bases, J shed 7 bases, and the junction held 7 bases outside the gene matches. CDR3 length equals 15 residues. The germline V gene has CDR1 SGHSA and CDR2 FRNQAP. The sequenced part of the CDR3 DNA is TGTGCAAGCAGCTTAGAACAGGGGGCGCGGGGGGAACAGTAC. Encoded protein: CASSLEQGARGEQY. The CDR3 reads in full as CASSLEQGARGEQYF. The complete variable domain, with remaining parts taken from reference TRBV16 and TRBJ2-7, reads NAGVIQTPRHKVTGKGQEATLWCEPISGHSAVFWYRQTIVQGLEFLTYFRNQAPIDDSGMPKERFSAQMPNQSHSTLKIQSTQPQDSAVYLCASSLEQGARGEQYFGPGTRLTVL.

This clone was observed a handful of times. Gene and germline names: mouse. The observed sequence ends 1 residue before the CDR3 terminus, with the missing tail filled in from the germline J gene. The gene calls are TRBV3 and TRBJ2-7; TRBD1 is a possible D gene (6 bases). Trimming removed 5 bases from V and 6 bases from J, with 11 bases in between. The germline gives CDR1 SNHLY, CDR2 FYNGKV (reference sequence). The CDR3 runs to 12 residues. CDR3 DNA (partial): TGTGCCAGCAGCCCCACAGGGATTGAACAGTAC. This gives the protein CASSPTGIEQY. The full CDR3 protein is CASSPTGIEQYF.

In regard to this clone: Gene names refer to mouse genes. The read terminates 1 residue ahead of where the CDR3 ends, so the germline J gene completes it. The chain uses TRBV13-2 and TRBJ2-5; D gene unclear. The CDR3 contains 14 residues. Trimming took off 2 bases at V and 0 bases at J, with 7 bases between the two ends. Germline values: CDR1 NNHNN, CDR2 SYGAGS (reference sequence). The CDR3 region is CASGETLNQDTQYF. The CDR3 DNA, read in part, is TGTGCCAGCGGTGAAACACTTAACCAAGACACCCAGTAC.

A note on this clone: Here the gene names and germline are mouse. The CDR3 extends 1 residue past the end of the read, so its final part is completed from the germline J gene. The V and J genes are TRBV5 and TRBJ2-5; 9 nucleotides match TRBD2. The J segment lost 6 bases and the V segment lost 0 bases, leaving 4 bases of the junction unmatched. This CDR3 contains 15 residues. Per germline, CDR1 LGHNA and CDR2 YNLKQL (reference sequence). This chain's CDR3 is CASSQDRTGVDTQYF. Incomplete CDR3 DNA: TGTGCCAGCAGCCAAGATAGGACTGGGGTTGACACCCAGTAC.

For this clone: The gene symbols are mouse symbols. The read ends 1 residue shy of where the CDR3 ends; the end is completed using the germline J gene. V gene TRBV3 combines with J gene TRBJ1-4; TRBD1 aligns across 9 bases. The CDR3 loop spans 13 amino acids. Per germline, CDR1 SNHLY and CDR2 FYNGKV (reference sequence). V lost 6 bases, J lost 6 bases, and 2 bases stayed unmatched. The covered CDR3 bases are TGTGCCAGCAGGGGACAGGGAGACGAAAGATTATTT. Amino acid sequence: CASRGQGDERLF. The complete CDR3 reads CASRGQGDERLFF.

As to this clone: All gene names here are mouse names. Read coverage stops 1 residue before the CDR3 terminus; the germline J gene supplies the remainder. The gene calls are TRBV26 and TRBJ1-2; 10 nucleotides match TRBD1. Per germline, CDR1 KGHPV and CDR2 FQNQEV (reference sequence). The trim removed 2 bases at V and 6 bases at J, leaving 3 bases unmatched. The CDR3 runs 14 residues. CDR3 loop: CASSLLGQGPDYTF. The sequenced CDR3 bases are TGTGCCAGCAGTCTGCTGGGACAGGGGCCCGACTACACC.

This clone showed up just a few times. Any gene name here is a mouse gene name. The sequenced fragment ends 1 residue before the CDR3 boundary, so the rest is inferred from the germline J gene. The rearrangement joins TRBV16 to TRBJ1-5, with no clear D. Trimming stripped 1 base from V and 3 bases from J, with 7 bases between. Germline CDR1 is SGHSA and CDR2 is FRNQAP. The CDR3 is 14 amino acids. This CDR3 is CASSLGGGNQAPLF. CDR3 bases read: TGTGCAAGCAGCTTAGGGGGTGGCAACCAGGCTCCGCTT.

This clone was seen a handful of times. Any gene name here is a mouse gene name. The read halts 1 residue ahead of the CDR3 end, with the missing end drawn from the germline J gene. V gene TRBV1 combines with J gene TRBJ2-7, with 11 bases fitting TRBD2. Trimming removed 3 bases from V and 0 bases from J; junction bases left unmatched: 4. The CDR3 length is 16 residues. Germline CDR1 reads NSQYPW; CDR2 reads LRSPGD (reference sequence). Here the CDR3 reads CTCSARLGGSSYEQYF. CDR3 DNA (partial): TGCACCTGCAGTGCTCGACTGGGGGGGAGCTCCTATGAACAGTAC. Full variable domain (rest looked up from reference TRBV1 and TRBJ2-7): VTLLEQNPRWRLVPRGQAVNLRCILKNSQYPWMSWYQQDLQKQLQWLFTLRSPGDKEVKSLPGADYLATRVTDTELRLQVANMSQGRTLYCTCSARLGGSSYEQYFGPGTRLTVL.

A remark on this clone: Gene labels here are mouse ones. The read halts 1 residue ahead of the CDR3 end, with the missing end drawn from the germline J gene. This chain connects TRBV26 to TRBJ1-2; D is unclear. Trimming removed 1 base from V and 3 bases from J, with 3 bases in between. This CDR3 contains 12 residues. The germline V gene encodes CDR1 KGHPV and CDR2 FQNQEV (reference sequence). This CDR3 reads CASSLWDSDYTF. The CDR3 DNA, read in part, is TGTGCCAGCAGTCTGTGGGACTCCGACTACACC.

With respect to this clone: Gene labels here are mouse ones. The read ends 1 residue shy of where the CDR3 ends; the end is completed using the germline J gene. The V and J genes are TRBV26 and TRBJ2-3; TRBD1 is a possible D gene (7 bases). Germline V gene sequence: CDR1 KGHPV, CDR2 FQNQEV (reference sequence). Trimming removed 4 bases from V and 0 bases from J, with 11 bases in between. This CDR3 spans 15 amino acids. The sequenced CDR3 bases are TGTGCCAGCAGTCAGGGGGCGCGCAGTGCAGAAACGCTGTAT. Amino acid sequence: CASSQGARSAETLY. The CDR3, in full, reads CASSQGARSAETLYF.

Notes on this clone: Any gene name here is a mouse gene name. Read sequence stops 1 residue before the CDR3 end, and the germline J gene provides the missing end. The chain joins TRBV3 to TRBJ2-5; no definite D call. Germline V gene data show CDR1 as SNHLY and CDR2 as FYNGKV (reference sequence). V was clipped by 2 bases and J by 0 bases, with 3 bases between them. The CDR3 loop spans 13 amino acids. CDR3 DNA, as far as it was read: TGTGCCAGCAGCTTACGTAACCAAGACACCCAGTAC. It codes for CASSLRNQDTQY. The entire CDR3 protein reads CASSLRNQDTQYF. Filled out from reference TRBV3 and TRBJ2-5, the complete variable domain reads GPKVLQIPSHQIIDMGQMVTLNCDPVSNHLYFYWYKQILGQQMEFLVNFYNGKVMEKSKLFKDQFSVERPDGSYFTLKIQPTALEDSAVYFCASSLRNQDTQYFGPGTRLLVL.

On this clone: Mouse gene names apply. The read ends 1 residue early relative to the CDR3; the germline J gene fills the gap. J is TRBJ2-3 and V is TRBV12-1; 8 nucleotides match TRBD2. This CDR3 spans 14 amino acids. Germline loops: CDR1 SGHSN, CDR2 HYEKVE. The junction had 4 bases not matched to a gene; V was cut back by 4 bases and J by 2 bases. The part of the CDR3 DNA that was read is TGTGCCAGCTCCGGACTGGGAGATGCAGAAACGCTGTAT. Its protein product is CASSGLGDAETLY. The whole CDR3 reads CASSGLGDAETLYF.

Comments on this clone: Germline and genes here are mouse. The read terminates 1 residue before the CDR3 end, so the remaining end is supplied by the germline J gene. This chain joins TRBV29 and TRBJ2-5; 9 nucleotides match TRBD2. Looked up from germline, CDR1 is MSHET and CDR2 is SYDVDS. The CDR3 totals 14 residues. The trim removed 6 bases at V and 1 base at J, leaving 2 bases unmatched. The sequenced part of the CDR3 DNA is TGTGCTAGCAGACTGGGGGGCGACCAAGACACCCAGTAC. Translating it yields CASRLGGDQDTQY. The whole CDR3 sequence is CASRLGGDQDTQYF.

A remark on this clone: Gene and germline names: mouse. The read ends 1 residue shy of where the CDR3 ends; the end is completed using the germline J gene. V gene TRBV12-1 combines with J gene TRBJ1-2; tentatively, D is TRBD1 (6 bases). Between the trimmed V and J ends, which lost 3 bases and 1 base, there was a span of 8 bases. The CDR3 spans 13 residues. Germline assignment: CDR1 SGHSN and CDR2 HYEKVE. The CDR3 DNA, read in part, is TGTGCCAGCTCTATACAGGGAAACTCCGACTACACC. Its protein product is CASSIQGNSDYT. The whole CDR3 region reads CASSIQGNSDYTF.

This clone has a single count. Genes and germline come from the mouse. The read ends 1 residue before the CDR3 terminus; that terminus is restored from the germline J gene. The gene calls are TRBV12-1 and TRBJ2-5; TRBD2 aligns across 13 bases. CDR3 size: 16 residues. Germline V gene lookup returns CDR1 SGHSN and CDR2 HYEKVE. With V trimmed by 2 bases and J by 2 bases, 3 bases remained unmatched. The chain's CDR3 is CASSHRDWGGQDTQYF. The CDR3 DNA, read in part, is TGTGCCAGCTCTCACCGGGACTGGGGGGGCCAAGACACCCAGTAC.

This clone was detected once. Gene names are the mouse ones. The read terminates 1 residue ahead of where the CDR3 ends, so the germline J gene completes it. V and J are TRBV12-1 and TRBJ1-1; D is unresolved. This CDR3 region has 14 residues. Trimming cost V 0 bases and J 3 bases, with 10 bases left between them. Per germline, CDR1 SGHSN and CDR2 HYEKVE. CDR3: CASSLVGRDTEVFF. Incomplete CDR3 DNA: TGTGCCAGCTCTCTCGTAGGGAGGGACACAGAAGTCTTC.